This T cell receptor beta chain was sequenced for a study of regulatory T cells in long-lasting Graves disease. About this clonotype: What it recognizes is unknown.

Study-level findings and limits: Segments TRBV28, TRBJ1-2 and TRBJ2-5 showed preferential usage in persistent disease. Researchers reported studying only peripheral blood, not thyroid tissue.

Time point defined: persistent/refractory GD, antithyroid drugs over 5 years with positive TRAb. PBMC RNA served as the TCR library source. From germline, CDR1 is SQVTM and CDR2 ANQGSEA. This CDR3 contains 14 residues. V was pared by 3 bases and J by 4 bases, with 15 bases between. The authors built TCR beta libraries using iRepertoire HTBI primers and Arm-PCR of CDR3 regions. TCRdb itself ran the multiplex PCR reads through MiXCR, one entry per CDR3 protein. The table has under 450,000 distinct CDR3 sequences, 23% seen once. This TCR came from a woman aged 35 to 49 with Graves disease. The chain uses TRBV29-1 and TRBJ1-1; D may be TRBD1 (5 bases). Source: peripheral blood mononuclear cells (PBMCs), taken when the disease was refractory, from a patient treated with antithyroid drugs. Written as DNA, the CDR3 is TGCAGCGTTGAGGTAAGGGGTAGACTCACTGAAGCTTTCTTT. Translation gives CSVEVRGRLTEAFF.